This T cell receptor beta chain originates from a study of OX40 agonist ivuxolimab in advanced cancers. Overall study: Males comprised approximately 84% of the group, whose mean age was 60 years (range 23 to 79).

Germline V gene lookup returns CDR1 SGHNT and CDR2 YYREEE (reference sequence). Trimming took 6 bases from V and 3 from J; bases not matched to a gene: 12. The CDR3 is 16 amino acids. Autoimmune disease history or systemic immunosuppression barred patients. At cycle 4 day 1, cycle 7 day 1, and baseline, blood was sampled. Repertoires were generated with immunoSEQ multiplex PCR, while TCRdb's copy carries only in-frame clones and drops some. The sample carries some 11,000 clones, more than 75% recorded once. The gene calls are TRBV5-4 and TRBJ1-2; 9 positions match TRBD1. This receptor was obtained from an adult with an advanced solid tumor such as melanoma, head and neck, liver or kidney cancer. The sequenced sample was CD4+ or CD8+ T cells sorted from blood, obtained in a trial of the OX40 agonist ivuxolimab. CDR3 residues: CASTFISDRGDYGYTF. CDR3 in DNA: TGTGCCAGCACCTTTATTAGTGACAGGGGGGACTATGGCTACACCTTC.